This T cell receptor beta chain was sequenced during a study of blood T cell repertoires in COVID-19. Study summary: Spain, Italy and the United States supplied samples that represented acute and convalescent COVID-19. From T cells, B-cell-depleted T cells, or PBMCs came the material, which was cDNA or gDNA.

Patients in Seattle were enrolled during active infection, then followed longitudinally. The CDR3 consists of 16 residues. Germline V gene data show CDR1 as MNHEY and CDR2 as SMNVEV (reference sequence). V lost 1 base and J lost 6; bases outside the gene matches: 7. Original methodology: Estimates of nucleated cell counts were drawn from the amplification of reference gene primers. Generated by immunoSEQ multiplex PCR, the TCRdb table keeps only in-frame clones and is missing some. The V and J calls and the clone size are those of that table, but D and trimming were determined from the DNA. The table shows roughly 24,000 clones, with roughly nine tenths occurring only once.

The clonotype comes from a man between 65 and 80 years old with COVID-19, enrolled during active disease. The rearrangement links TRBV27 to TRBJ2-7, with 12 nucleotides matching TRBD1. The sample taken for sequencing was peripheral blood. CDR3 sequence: CASSLLSGTGGPEQYF. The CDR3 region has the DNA TGTGCCAGCAGTTTATTGTCTGGGACAGGGGGCCCCGAGCAGTACTTC.